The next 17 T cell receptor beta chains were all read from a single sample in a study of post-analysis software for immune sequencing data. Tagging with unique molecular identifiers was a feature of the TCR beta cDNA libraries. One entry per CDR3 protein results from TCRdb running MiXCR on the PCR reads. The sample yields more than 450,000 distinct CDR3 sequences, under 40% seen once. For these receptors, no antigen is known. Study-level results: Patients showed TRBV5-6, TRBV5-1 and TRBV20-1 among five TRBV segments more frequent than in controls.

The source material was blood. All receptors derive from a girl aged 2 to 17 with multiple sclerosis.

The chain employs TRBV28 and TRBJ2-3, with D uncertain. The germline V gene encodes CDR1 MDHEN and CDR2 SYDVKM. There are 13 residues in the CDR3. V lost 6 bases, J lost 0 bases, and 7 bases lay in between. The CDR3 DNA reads TGTGCCAGCAGGGGGTTCAGCACAGATACGCAGTATTTT. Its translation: CASRGFSTDTQYF.

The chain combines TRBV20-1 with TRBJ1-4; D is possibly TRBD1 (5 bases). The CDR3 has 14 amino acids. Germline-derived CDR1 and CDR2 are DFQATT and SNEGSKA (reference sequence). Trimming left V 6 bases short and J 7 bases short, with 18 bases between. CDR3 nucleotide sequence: TGCAGTGCGGTCCGCCTGGGCGGGGGTGAAAAACTGTTTTTT. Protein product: CSAVRLGGGEKLFF.

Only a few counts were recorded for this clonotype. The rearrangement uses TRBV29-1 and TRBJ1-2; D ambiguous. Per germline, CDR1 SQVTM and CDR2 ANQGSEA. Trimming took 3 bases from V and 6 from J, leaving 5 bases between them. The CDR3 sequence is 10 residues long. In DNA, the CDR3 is TGCAGCGTTGATATGGATGGCTACACCTTC. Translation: CSVDMDGYTF.

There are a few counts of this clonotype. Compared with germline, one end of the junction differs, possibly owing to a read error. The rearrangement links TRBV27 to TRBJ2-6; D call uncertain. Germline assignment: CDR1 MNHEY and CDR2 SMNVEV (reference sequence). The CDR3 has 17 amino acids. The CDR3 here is CASREDPSDSGSNVLTF. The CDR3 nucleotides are TGTGCCAGCAGAGAGGACCCTTCTGACTCTGGGTCCAACGTCCTGACTTTC.

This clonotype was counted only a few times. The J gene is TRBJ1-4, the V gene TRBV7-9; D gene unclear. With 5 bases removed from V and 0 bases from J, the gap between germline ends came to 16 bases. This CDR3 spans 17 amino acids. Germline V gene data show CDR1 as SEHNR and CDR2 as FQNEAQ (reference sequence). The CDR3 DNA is TGTGCCAGCAGCCCCTCGGGAGCCATTGCAACTAATGAAAAACTGTTTTTT. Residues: CASSPSGAIATNEKLFF.

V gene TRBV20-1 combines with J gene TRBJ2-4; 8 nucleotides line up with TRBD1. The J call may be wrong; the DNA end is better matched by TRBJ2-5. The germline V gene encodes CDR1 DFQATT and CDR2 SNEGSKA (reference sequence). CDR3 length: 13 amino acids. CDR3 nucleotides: TGCAGTGCCCCCTGGGCAGGGGGCGAGACCCAGTACTTC. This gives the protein CSAPWAGGETQYF.

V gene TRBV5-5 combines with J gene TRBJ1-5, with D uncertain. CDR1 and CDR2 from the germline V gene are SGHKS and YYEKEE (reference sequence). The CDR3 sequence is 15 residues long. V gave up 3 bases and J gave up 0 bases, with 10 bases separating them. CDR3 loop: CASSSRPPSNQPQHF. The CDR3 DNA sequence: TGTGCCAGCAGCTCGCGACCGCCTAGCAATCAGCCCCAGCATTTT. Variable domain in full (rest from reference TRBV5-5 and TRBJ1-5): DAGVTQSPTHLIKTRGQQVTLRCSPISGHKSVSWYQQVLGQGPQFIFQYYEKEERGRGNFPDRFSARQFPNYSSELNVNALLLGDSALYLCASSSRPPSNQPQHFGDGTRLSIL.

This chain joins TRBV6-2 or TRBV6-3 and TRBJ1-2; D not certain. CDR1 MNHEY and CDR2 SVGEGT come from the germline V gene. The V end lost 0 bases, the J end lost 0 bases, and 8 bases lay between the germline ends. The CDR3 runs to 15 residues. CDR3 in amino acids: CASSYSGNSNYGYTF. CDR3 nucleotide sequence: TGTGCCAGCAGTTACTCGGGAAATTCTAACTATGGCTACACCTTC.

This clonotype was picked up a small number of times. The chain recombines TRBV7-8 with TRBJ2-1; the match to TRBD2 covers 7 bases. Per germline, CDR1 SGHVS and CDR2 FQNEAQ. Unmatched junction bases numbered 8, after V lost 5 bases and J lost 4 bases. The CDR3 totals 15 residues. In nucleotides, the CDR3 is TGTGCCAGCAGCACCCGGGACTATACGTACAATGAGCAGTTCTTC. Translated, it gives CASSTRDYTYNEQFF.

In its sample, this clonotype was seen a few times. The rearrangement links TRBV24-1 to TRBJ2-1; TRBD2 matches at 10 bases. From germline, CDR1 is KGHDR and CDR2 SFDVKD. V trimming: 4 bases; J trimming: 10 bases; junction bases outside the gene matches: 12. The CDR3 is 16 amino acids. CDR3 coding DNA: TGTGCCACCAGTGAAGAGACTAGCGGGCCTTTATTCGAGCAGTTCTTC. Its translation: CATSEETSGPLFEQFF.

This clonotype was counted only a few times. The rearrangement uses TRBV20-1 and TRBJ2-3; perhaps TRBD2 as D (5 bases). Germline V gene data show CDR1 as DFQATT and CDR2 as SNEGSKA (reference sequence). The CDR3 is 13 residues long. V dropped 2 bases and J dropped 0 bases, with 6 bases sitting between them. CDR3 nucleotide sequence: TGCAGTGCTAGAAGGACTAGCACAGATACGCAGTATTTT. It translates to CSARRTSTDTQYF.

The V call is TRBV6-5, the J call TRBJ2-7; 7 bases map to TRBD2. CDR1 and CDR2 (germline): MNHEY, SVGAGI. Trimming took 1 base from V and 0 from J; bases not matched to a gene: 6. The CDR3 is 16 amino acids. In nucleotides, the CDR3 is TGTGCCAGCAGTTACTTCTCTGCGGGGGACTCCTACGAGCAGTACTTC. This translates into CASSYFSAGDSYEQYF.

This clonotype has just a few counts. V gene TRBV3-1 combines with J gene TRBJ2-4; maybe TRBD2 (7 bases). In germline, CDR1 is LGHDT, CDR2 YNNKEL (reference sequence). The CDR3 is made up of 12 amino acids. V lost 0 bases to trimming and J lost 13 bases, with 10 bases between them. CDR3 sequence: CASSQDRGAQYF. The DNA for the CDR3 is TGTGCCAGCAGCCAAGATCGGGGGGCCCAGTACTTC.

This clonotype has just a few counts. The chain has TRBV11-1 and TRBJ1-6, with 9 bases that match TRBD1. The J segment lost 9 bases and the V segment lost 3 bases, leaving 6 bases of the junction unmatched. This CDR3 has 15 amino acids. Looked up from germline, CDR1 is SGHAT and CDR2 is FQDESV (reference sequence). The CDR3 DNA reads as TGTGCCAGCAGCTTCGACAGGGGGTCGTTTTCACCCCTCCACTTT. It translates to CASSFDRGSFSPLHF.

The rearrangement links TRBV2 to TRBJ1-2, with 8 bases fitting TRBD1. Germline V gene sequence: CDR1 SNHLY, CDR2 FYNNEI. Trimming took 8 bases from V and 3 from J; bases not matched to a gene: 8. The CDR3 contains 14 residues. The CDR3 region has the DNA TGTGCCAGCGGCAAGGCAGGGGGCGACTATGGCTACACCTTC. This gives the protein CASGKAGGDYGYTF.

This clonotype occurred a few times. CDR3 nucleotide sequence: TGCAGTGCTAGGGGACAGGGTGGCAATCAGCCCCAGCATTTT. This sequence encodes CSARGQGGNQPQHF. V is TRBV20-1 and J is TRBJ1-5, with 9 bases matching TRBD1. The CDR3 has 14 amino acids. The V gene's germline CDR1 is DFQATT and CDR2 SNEGSKA (reference sequence). After removal of 3 bases from V and 2 bases from J, the junction contained 2 bases not matched to a gene.

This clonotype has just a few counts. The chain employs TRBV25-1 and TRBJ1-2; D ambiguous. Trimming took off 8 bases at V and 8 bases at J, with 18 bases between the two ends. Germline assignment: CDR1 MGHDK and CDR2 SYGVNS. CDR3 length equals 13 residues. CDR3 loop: CASGTAAGNGYTF. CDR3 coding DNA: TGTGCCAGCGGCACCGCTGCGGGGAACGGCTACACCTTC.